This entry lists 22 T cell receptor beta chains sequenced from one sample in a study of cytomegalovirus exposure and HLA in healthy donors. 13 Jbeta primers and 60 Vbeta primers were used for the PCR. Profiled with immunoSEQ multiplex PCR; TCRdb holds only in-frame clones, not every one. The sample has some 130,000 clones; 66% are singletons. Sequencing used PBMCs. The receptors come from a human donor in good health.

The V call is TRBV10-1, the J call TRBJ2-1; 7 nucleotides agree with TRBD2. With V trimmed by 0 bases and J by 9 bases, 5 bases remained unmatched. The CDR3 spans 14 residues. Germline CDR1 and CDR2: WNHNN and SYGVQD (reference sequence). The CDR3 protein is CASSESDGRAEQFF. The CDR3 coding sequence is TGCGCCAGCAGTGAGTCAGATGGGAGGGCTGAGCAGTTCTTC.

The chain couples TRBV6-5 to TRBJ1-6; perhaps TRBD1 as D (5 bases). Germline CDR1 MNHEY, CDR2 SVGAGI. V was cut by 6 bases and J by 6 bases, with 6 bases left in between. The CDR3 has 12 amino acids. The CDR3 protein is CASRGGNSPLHF. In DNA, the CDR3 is TGTGCCAGCAGGGGGGGTAATTCACCCCTCCACTTT.

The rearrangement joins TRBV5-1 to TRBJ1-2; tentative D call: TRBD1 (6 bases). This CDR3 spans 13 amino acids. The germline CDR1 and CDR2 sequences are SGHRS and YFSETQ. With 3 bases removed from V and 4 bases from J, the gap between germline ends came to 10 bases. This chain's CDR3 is CASSSGQLYGYTF. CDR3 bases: TGCGCCAGCAGCTCCGGACAGCTCTATGGCTACACCTTC.

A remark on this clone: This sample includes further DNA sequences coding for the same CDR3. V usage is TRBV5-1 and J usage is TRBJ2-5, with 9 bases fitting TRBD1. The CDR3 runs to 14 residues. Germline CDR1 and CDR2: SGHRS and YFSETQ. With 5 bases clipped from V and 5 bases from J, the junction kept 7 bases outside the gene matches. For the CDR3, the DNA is TGCGCCAGCAGTCTAACAGGGGGCGGGGAGACCCAGTACTTC. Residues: CASSLTGGGETQYF.

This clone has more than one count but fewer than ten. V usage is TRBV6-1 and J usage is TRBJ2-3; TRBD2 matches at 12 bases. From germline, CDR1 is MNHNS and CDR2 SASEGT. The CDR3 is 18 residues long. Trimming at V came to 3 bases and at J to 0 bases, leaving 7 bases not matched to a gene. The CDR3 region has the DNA TGTGCCAGCAGTGATATCCCAGGACTAGCGGGGAGCACAGATACGCAGTATTTT. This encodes CASSDIPGLAGSTDTQYF.

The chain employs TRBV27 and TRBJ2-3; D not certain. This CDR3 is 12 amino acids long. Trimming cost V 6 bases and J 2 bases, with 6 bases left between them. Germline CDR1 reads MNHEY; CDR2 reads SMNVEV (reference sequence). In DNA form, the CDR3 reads TGTGCCAGCAGCCCCAACACAGATACGCAGTATTTT. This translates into CASSPNTDTQYF.

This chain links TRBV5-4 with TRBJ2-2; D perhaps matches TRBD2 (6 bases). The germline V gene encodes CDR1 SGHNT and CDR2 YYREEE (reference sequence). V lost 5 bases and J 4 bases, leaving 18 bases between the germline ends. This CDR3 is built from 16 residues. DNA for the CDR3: TGTGCCAGCAGTCGATTGGAGGCGGGGCGCACCGGGGAGCTGTTTTTT. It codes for CASSRLEAGRTGELFF.

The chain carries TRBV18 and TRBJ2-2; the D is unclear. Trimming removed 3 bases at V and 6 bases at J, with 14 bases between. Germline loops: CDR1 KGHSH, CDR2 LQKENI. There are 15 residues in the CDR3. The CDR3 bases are TGTGCCAGCTCACCTGTCGCGGTGTCCTCCGGGGAGCTGTTTTTT. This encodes CASSPVAVSSGELFF.

The CDR3 DNA follows: TGTGCCAGCAACACACCTGGGGGGGGCCTACTATCCTACGAGCAGTACTTC. This sequence encodes CASNTPGGGLLSYEQYF. The V call is TRBV2, the J call TRBJ2-7, with a tentative D call TRBD2 (7 bases). CDR3 length equals 17 residues. The V gene's germline CDR1 is SNHLY and CDR2 FYNNEI. V lost 7 bases to trimming and J lost 1 base, with 23 bases between them.

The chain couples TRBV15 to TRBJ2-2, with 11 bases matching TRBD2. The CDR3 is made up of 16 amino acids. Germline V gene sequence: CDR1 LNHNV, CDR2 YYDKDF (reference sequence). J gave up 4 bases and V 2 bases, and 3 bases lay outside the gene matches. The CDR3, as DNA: TGTGCCACCAGCAGACCTAGCGGGAGGTCCACCGGGGAGCTGTTTTTT. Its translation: CATSRPSGRSTGELFF. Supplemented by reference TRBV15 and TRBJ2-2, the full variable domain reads DAMVIQNPRYQVTQFGKPVTLSCSQTLNHNVMYWYQQKSSQAPKLLFHYYDKDFNNEADTPDNFQSRRPNTSFCFLDIRSPGLGDTAMYLCATSRPSGRSTGELFFGEGSRLTVL.

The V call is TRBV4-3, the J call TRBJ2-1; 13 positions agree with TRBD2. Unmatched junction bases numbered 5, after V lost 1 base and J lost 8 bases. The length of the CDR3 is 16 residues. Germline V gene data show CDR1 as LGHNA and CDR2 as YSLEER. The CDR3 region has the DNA TGCGCCAGCAGCCAAGGCACTAGCGGGAGGGGGGATGAGCAGTTCTTC. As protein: CASSQGTSGRGDEQFF.

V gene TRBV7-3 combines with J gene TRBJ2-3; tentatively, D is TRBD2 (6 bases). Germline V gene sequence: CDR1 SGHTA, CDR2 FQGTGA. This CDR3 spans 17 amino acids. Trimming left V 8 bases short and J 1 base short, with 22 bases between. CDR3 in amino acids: CASRKRRVWGGTDTQYF. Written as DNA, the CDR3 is TGTGCCAGCCGTAAAAGAAGGGTGTGGGGGGGCACAGATACGCAGTATTTT.

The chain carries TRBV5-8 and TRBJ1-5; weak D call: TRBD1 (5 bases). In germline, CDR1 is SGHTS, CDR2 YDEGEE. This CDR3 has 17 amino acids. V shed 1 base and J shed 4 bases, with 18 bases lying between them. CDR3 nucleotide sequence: TGTGCCAGCAGCTTGTTTGGGTTTCTGGACACAAATCAGCCCCAGCATTTT. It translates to CASSLFGFLDTNQPQHF.

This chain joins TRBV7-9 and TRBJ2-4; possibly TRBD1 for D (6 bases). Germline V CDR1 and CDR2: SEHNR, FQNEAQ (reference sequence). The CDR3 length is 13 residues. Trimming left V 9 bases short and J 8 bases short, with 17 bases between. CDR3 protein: CASRPGPGDIQYF. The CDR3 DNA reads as TGTGCCAGTAGACCGGGACCAGGGGACATTCAGTACTTC.

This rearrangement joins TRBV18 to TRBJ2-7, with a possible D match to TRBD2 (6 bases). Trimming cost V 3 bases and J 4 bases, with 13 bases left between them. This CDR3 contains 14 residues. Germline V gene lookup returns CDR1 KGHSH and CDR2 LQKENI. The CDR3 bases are TGTGCCAGCTCACCGACTAGTCTCGTTTACGAGCAGTACTTC. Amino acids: CASSPTSLVYEQYF.

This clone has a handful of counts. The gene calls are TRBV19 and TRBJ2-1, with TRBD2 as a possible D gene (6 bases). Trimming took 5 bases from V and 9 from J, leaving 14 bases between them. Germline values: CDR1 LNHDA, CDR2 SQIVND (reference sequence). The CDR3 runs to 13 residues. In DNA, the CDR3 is TGTGCCAGTAGTGGCTGGACTAACATTGAGCAGTTCTTC. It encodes CASSGWTNIEQFF.

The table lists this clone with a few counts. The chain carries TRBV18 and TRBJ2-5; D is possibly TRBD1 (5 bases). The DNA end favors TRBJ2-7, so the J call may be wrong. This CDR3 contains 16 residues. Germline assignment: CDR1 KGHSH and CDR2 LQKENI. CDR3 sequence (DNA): TGTGCCAGCTCACCACAACTTTACAGGCAGGGCGGCGAGCAGTACTTC. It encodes CASSPQLYRQGGEQYF.

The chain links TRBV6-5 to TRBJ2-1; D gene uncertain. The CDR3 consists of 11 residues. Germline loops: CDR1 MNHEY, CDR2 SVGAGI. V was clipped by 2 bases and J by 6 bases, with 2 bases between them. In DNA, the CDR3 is TGTGCCAGCAGTTACCTCAATGAGCAGTTCTTC. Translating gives CASSYLNEQFF.

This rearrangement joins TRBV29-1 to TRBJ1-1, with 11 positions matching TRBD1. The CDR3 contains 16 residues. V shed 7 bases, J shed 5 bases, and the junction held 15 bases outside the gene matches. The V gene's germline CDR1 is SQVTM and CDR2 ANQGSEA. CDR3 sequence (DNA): TGCAGCGCTCAATTCCGGGACAGGGGGATGGGAACTGAAGCTTTCTTT. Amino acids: CSAQFRDRGMGTEAFF.

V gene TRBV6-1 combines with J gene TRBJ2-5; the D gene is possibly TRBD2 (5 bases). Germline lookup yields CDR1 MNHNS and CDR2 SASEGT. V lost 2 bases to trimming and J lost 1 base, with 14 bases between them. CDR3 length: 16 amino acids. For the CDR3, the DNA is TGTGCCAGCAGTGAATATGAGGACTTAGTCCAAGAGACCCAGTACTTC. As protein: CASSEYEDLVQETQYF.

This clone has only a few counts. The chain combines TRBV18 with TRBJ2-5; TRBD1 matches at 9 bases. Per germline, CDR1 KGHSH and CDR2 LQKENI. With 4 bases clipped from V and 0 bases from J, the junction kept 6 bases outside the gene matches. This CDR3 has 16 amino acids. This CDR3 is CASSRGTGLYQETQYF. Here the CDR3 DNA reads TGTGCCAGCTCACGGGGGACAGGGCTGTACCAAGAGACCCAGTACTTC.

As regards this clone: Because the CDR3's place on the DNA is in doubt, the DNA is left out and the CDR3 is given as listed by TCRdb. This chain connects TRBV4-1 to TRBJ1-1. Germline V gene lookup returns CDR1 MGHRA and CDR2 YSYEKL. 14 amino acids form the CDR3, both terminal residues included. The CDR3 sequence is CASSSSTSGTEAFF.